Presented here are 22 T cell receptor beta chains from one specimen sequenced in a study of cytomegalovirus exposure and HLA in healthy donors. 13 Jbeta primers and 60 Vbeta primers were used for the PCR. Assay: immunoSEQ multiplex PCR; the TCRdb copy retains only in-frame clones and omits some. This sample has 150,000 or so clones, with approximately 79% found just once. Sequencing was performed on PBMCs. The receptors stem from a woman in her forties or fifties in good health and CMV-seropositive.

The chain employs TRBV6-5 and TRBJ1-2, with 10 nucleotides matching TRBD1. Unmatched junction bases numbered 5, after V lost 6 bases and J lost 7 bases. This CDR3 contains 13 residues. CDR1 MNHEY and CDR2 SVGAGI come from the germline V gene. CDR3 coding DNA: TGTGCCAGCAGCTCTGGACAGGGGGTTGGCTACACCTTC. It specifies CASSSGQGVGYTF.

This chain uses TRBV18 with TRBJ1-6; 8 bases map to TRBD1. The germline V gene has CDR1 KGHSH and CDR2 LQKENI. V lost 6 bases to trimming and J lost 6 bases; unmatched junction nucleotides: 7. This CDR3 comprises 15 residues. Written as DNA, the CDR3 is TGTGCCAGCTCGGGACAGGCCCCGGGTAATTCACCCCTCCACTTT. It encodes CASSGQAPGNSPLHF.

The chain carries TRBV13 and TRBJ2-7; 9 nucleotides match TRBD2. Germline assignment: CDR1 PRHDT and CDR2 FYEKMQ (reference sequence). J was trimmed by 4 bases and V by 1 base; bases with no gene match: 2. The CDR3 runs 14 residues. The CDR3 is CASSLAAGGYEQYF. The CDR3 DNA follows: TGTGCCAGCAGCTTAGCAGCGGGGGGATACGAGCAGTACTTC.

The gene calls are TRBV6-1 and TRBJ2-7, with 8 bases matching TRBD1. CDR3 length: 14 amino acids. Germline V gene data show CDR1 as MNHNS and CDR2 as SASEGT. The J segment lost 7 bases and the V segment lost 7 bases, leaving 12 bases of the junction unmatched. The DNA of the CDR3 is TGTGCCAGCAATGCGGACAGGGCCGGGTCTGAGCAGTACTTC. Its translation: CASNADRAGSEQYF.

The chain employs TRBV18 and TRBJ1-2; unclear D gene. Trimming left V 0 bases short and J 7 bases short, with 9 bases between. This CDR3 has 13 amino acids. Per the germline V gene, CDR1 is KGHSH and CDR2 is LQKENI. CDR3 sequence reads: CASSPPQEIGYTF. CDR3 in DNA: TGTGCCAGCTCACCACCCCAGGAAATTGGCTACACCTTC.

This clone was recorded only once. V usage is TRBV21-1 and J usage is TRBJ2-7; TRBD2 was called by the table and not checked on the DNA. TRBV21-1 represents a pseudogene. CDR3 size: 18 residues. The CDR3 nucleotides read TGTGCCAGCAGCAAAGAAACCATTGACGGAGAGTCTTCCTACGAGCAGTACTTC. Residues: CASSKETIDGESSYEQYF.

The chain uses TRBV7-9 and TRBJ1-6, with 8 bases that match TRBD1. Per germline, CDR1 SEHNR and CDR2 FQNEAQ (reference sequence). V shed 5 bases, J shed 4 bases, and the junction held 7 bases outside the gene matches. This CDR3 comprises 16 residues. The CDR3 reads CASSPGQGGYNSPLHF. The CDR3 DNA reads as TGTGCCAGCAGCCCAGGACAGGGAGGATATAATTCACCCCTCCACTTT.

This chain's CDR3 is CASSLSAGRGNTIYF. CDR3 in DNA: TGTGCCAGCAGTTTATCGGCAGGGCGCGGAAACACCATATATTTT. The chain joins TRBV27 to TRBJ1-3; TRBD1 might be the D (5 bases). Germline V lookup: CDR1 MNHEY, CDR2 SMNVEV (reference sequence). The CDR3 loop spans 15 amino acids. V gave up 0 bases and J gave up 4 bases, with 10 bases separating them.

The genes are TRBV14 and TRBJ2-7; D is unresolved. V gave up 0 bases and J gave up 3 bases, with 9 bases separating them. The CDR3 has 14 residues. Germline V gene data show CDR1 as SGHDN and CDR2 as FVKESK. CDR3 sequence reads: CASSQENRFYEQYF. DNA of the CDR3: TGTGCCAGCAGCCAAGAAAACCGGTTCTACGAGCAGTACTTC.

This chain's CDR3 is CASSILGSGGLDTQYF. The CDR3, as DNA: TGTGCCAGTAGTATATTGGGTAGCGGGGGGCTAGATACGCAGTATTTT. The chain employs TRBV19 and TRBJ2-3, with 10 bases identical to TRBD2. CDR1 and CDR2 from the germline V gene are LNHDA and SQIVND (reference sequence). V was clipped by 2 bases and J by 5 bases; unmatched bases: 7. The CDR3 is 16 residues long.

As concerns this clone: At one boundary the junction diverges from the germline segment, which might be a read error. The chain combines TRBV9 with TRBJ2-1; D is perhaps TRBD2 (5 bases). The CDR3 extends over 14 amino acids. Germline CDR1 SGDLS, CDR2 YYNGEE. The CDR3 protein is CASSGSGSSNEQFF. Here the CDR3 DNA reads TGTGCCAGCAGCGGCTCGGGGTCCTCCAATGAGCAGTTCTTC.

As regards this clone: Germline is not matched at one junction end, which may reflect a read error. The gene calls are TRBV7-2 and TRBJ2-7; 7 bases fit TRBD1. The CDR3 is 15 residues long. CDR1 is SGHTA and CDR2 is FQGNSA in the germline V gene. CDR3 sequence reads: CASRLEVQGLYEQYF. The CDR3 coding sequence is TGTGCCAGCAGATTAGAGGTACAGGGGCTATACGAGCAGTACTTC. The full variable domain, completed using reference TRBV7-2 and TRBJ2-7, is GAGVSQSPSNKVTEKGKDVELRCDPISGHTALYWYRQSLGQGLEFLIYFQGNSAPDKSGLPSDRFSAERTGGSVSTLTIQRTQQEDSAVYLCASRLEVQGLYEQYFGPGTRLTVT.

The chain links TRBV27 to TRBJ2-6; a possible D gene is TRBD2 (6 bases). In germline, CDR1 is MNHEY, CDR2 SMNVEV (reference sequence). The V gene lost 8 bases and the J gene lost 13 bases, with 21 bases spanning the gap. The CDR3 spans 14 residues. In nucleotides, the CDR3 is TGTGCCAGCGCACCCTCCGGGGGAGCATTAGTCCTGACTTTC. Protein sequence: CASAPSGGALVLTF.

This clone was seen more than once but under ten times. This chain connects TRBV2 to TRBJ2-1; TRBD2 matches 9 bases. The CDR3 totals 15 residues. Germline V gene sequence: CDR1 SNHLY, CDR2 FYNNEI. The junction had 7 bases not matched to a gene; V was cut back by 4 bases and J by 6 bases. For the CDR3, the DNA is TGTGCCAGCAGTGTAGGGCGGGGGGGCTCCAATGAGCAGTTCTTC. Amino acid sequence: CASSVGRGGSNEQFF.

The CDR3, as DNA: TGCAGCGTTATTGGGGGAGGTCGCCATGGCTACACCTTC. Translated: CSVIGGGRHGYTF. The chain employs TRBV29-1 and TRBJ1-2, with D perhaps matching TRBD1 (5 bases). Between the trimmed V and J ends, which lost 5 bases and 6 bases, there was a span of 16 bases. The CDR3 loop spans 13 amino acids. Germline V lookup: CDR1 SQVTM, CDR2 ANQGSEA.

The J gene is TRBJ2-3, the V gene TRBV27; weak D call: TRBD2 (6 bases). V lost 7 bases to trimming and J lost 0 bases, with 14 bases between them. CDR3 length equals 15 residues. The germline V gene has CDR1 MNHEY and CDR2 SMNVEV (reference sequence). The CDR3 loop is CASIPTGTSTDTQYF. CDR3 DNA: TGTGCCAGCATCCCGACGGGGACTAGCACAGATACGCAGTATTTT.

The rearrangement uses TRBV13 and TRBJ1-1; D is possibly TRBD1 (6 bases). This CDR3 has 13 amino acids. The germline gives CDR1 PRHDT, CDR2 FYEKMQ (reference sequence). V shed 7 bases and J shed 4 bases, with 13 bases lying between them. As DNA, the CDR3 is TGTGCCAGCATCGCCGGACAGTTCACTGAAGCTTTCTTT. It specifies CASIAGQFTEAFF.

Notes on this clone: The junction departs from germline at one end; a sequencing error may be responsible. CDR3 DNA sequence: TGTTCCAGCAGCACGTCGGAGGGTGTAGGTCAGCCCCAGCATTTT. Protein sequence: CSSSTSEGVGQPQHF. The chain is built from TRBV7-9 and TRBJ1-5; D unclear. This CDR3 is 15 amino acids long. The germline V gene has CDR1 SEHNR and CDR2 FQNEAQ (reference sequence). Filled out from reference TRBV7-9 and TRBJ1-5, the complete variable domain reads DTGVSQNPRHKITKRGQNVTFRCDPISEHNRLYWYRQTLGQGPEFLTYFQNEAQLEKSRLLSDRFSAERPKGSFSTLEIQRTEQGDSAMYLCSSSTSEGVGQPQHFGDGTRLSIL.

This chain links TRBV7-2 with TRBJ2-2; 9 bases agree with TRBD2. CDR1 is SGHTA and CDR2 is FQGNSA in the germline V gene. The CDR3 runs 15 residues. Trimming took 2 bases from V and 3 from J; bases not matched to a gene: 1. Written as DNA, the CDR3 is TGTGCCAGCAGCTTAATAGCGGGGGACACCGGGGAGCTGTTTTTT. Translating it yields CASSLIAGDTGELFF.

The chain couples TRBV9 to TRBJ1-5, with TRBD1 identical over 10 bases. The germline V gene encodes CDR1 SGDLS and CDR2 YYNGEE. The CDR3 covers 14 residues. V shed 3 bases, J shed 5 bases, and the junction held 2 bases outside the gene matches. Here the CDR3 DNA reads TGTGCCAGCAGCGACGGGACAGGGGATCAGCCCCAGCATTTT. Its translation: CASSDGTGDQPQHF. Supplemented by reference TRBV9 and TRBJ1-5, the full variable domain reads DSGVTQTPKHLITATGQRVTLRCSPRSGDLSVYWYQQSLDQGLQFLIQYYNGEERAKGNILERFSAQQFPDLHSELNLSSLELGDSALYFCASSDGTGDQPQHFGDGTRLSIL.

The chain employs TRBV7-6 and TRBJ1-2, with 10 bases fitting TRBD1. Germline lookup yields CDR1 SGHVS and CDR2 FNYEAQ. Trimming at V came to 1 base and at J to 8 bases, leaving 7 bases not matched to a gene. This CDR3 spans 15 amino acids. CDR3 residues: CASSLGRDRGGGYTF. The CDR3 nucleotides read TGTGCCAGCAGCTTAGGCCGGGACAGGGGAGGCGGCTACACCTTC.

The chain is built from TRBV6-1 and TRBJ2-3; D is unresolved. V lost 2 bases to trimming and J lost 0 bases, with 9 bases between them. This CDR3 is built from 15 residues. CDR1 MNHNS and CDR2 SASEGT come from the germline V gene. The DNA of the CDR3 is TGTGCCAGCAGTGAATTTGAGAGTAGCACAGATACGCAGTATTTT. Encoded protein: CASSEFESSTDTQYF.